This TCR beta chain was found in a study of blood T cell repertoires in COVID-19. Study background: From T cells, B-cell-depleted T cells, or PBMCs came the material, which was cDNA or gDNA.

Using immunoSEQ multiplex PCR, the repertoire was profiled, and TCRdb retains in-frame clones only, with some absent. The sample consists of some 270,000 clones, around 85% of them appearing once. Trimming left V 4 bases short and J 5 bases short, with 9 bases between. Germline CDR1 and CDR2: GTSNPN and SVGIG (reference sequence). The CDR3 length is 13 residues. The chain couples TRBV30 to TRBJ1-6, with a weak D call TRBD1 (6 bases). Sequencing was done on a sample of peripheral blood. The clonotype originates from a human donor with COVID-19, enrolled during active disease. The donor label of this sample is uncertain. The CDR3 region has the DNA TGTGCCTGGACTAGGACAGATAATTCACCCCTCCACTTT. The encoded protein is CAWTRTDNSPLHF.